The 29 T cell receptor beta chains below come from one sample, sequenced in a study of shared clonotypes between healthy human individuals. Sequencing used immunoSEQ multiplex PCR; TCRdb keeps in-frame clones, though not all of them. This sample has about 1.4 million clones; roughly 96% occur once, and the top ten carry roughly 1.2%. Sequences were obtained from naive CD4+ T cells sorted from blood. Subset in this sample: CD45RA+ positively selected. All receptors come from a man aged 30 to 45 in good health.

The chain couples TRBV7-2 to TRBJ1-5, with no clear D. This CDR3 contains 15 residues. The germline V and J ends were trimmed by 3 bases and 3 bases, with 12 bases remaining between them. Germline V gives CDR1 SGHTA, CDR2 FQGNSA. CDR3 sequence reads: CASSFRAGPNQPQHF. In nucleotides, the CDR3 is TGTGCCAGCAGCTTCCGGGCAGGCCCCAATCAGCCCCAGCATTTT.

The rearrangement joins TRBV27 to TRBJ2-7; 8 positions agree with TRBD1. CDR1 and CDR2 (germline): MNHEY, SMNVEV (reference sequence). The junction had 6 bases not matched to a gene; V was cut back by 3 bases and J by 2 bases. This CDR3 has 15 amino acids. In DNA form, the CDR3 reads TGTGCCAGCAGTTTTAATGGACAGGGAACCTACGAGCAGTACTTC. Translated, it gives CASSFNGQGTYEQYF.

The table lists this clone with a count of one. This chain connects TRBV7-3 to TRBJ1-1, with D possibly TRBD1 on 6 matching bases. Germline CDR1 SGHTA, CDR2 FQGTGA. The CDR3 is made up of 15 amino acids. V shed 5 bases and J shed 1 base, with 14 bases lying between them. DNA of the CDR3: TGTGCCAGCAGCACAAGACAGGCCTCGAACACTGAAGCTTTCTTT. This translates into CASSTRQASNTEAFF.

This clone was detected a few times. J is TRBJ2-7 and V is TRBV7-3; no firm D call. From germline, CDR1 is SGHTA and CDR2 FQGTGA. V was pared by 5 bases and J by 0 bases, with 14 bases between. The CDR3 consists of 15 residues. CDR3 residues: CASSPAVGGSYEQYF. The CDR3 DNA is TGTGCCAGCAGCCCCGCGGTCGGCGGCTCCTACGAGCAGTACTTC.

The chain carries TRBV30 and TRBJ2-1, with 9 bases identical to TRBD2. This CDR3 spans 15 amino acids. CDR1 is GTSNPN, CDR2 SVGIG, per germline (reference sequence). Trimming at V came to 5 bases and at J to 2 bases, leaving 7 bases not matched to a gene. CDR3 coding DNA: TGTGCCTGGGCCAGCGGGAGGTTCACCTACAATGAGCAGTTCTTC. It codes for CAWASGRFTYNEQFF.

This chain connects TRBV5-4 to TRBJ2-1; D is unresolved. The germline V gene encodes CDR1 SGHNT and CDR2 YYREEE (reference sequence). Trimming left V 7 bases short and J 0 bases short, with 23 bases between. The CDR3 consists of 18 residues. Here the CDR3 DNA reads TGTGCCAGCGGCCAGACCGCCCTCCTATTAAGCTCCTACAATGAGCAGTTCTTC. Its translation: CASGQTALLLSSYNEQFF.

The chain is built from TRBV5-6 and TRBJ2-1; 7 positions match TRBD2. This CDR3 comprises 16 residues. In germline, CDR1 is SGHDT, CDR2 YYEEEE. Trimming at V came to 4 bases and at J to 6 bases, leaving 13 bases not matched to a gene. The CDR3 sequence is CASSAAPGTILNEQFF. CDR3 nucleotide sequence: TGTGCCAGCAGCGCTGCTCCCGGGACTATCCTCAATGAGCAGTTCTTC.

The rearrangement joins TRBV11-2 to TRBJ2-1, with TRBD2 matching 9 bases. Trimming cost V 4 bases and J 1 base; bases outside gene matches: 5. Germline assignment: CDR1 SGHAT and CDR2 FQNNGV. This CDR3 spans 16 amino acids. CDR3: CASSSLAGRSYNEQFF. The CDR3 DNA follows: TGTGCCAGCAGCTCCCTAGCGGGGCGTTCCTACAATGAGCAGTTCTTC. The full variable domain, rest sourced from reference TRBV11-2 and TRBJ2-1, is EAGVAQSPRYKIIEKRQSVAFWCNPISGHATLYWYQQILGQGPKLLIQFQNNGVVDDSQLPKDRFSAERLKGVDSTLKIQPAKLEDSAVYLCASSSLAGRSYNEQFFGPGTRLTVL.

The CDR3 coding sequence is TGTGCCAGCAGCGTAGGTAACCTCTGGACCCAGTACTTC. Amino acid sequence: CASSVGNLWTQYF. The V and J genes are TRBV9 and TRBJ2-5; D gene unclear. The CDR3 contains 13 residues. CDR1 SGDLS and CDR2 YYNGEE come from the germline V gene. The V end lost 0 bases, the J end lost 7 bases, and 10 bases lay between the germline ends.

The rearrangement joins TRBV6-5 to TRBJ2-3, with 7 bases matching TRBD2. CDR1 is MNHEY, CDR2 SVGAGI, per germline. The length of the CDR3 is 15 residues. V lost 4 bases to trimming and J lost 2 bases; unmatched junction nucleotides: 6. This CDR3 is CASSSVAGPTDTQYF. CDR3 DNA sequence: TGTGCCAGCAGTTCGGTAGCGGGCCCCACAGATACGCAGTATTTT.

V is TRBV5-4 and J is TRBJ2-7, with 11 bases fitting TRBD1. This CDR3 is 17 amino acids long. Germline V gives CDR1 SGHNT, CDR2 YYREEE (reference sequence). The junction had 9 bases not matched to a gene; V was cut back by 3 bases and J by 1 base. CDR3 in DNA: TGTGCCAGCAGCTACGACCGGGACAGGGGGTTTTCCTACGAGCAGTACTTC. Translation: CASSYDRDRGFSYEQYF. Looking up the rest from reference TRBV5-4 and TRBJ2-7 gives the full variable domain: ETGVTQSPTHLIKTRGQQVTLRCSSQSGHNTVSWYQQALGQGPQFIFQYYREEENGRGNFPPRFSGLQFPNYSSELNVNALELDDSALYLCASSYDRDRGFSYEQYFGPGTRLTVT.

The V call is TRBV6-5, the J call TRBJ1-4; no reliable D call. V shed 6 bases and J shed 4 bases, with 15 bases lying between them. The CDR3 is 15 amino acids. In germline, CDR1 is MNHEY, CDR2 SVGAGI. This CDR3 reads CASRLSGIHNEKLFF. Here the CDR3 DNA reads TGTGCCAGCAGACTTTCGGGGATTCATAATGAAAAACTGTTTTTT.

The J gene is TRBJ2-6, the V gene TRBV19; no firm D call. CDR1 and CDR2 (germline): LNHDA, SQIVND (reference sequence). This CDR3 has 16 amino acids. The V gene lost 5 bases and the J gene lost 0 bases, with 11 bases spanning the gap. The CDR3 DNA follows: TGTGCCAGTAGTCCTGACCGGAACTCTGGGGCCAACGTCCTGACTTTC. Translating it yields CASSPDRNSGANVLTF.

The rearrangement joins TRBV13 to TRBJ2-5, with 8 positions matching TRBD2. Germline V gene lookup returns CDR1 PRHDT and CDR2 FYEKMQ (reference sequence). J gave up 5 bases and V 5 bases, and 10 bases lay outside the gene matches. The CDR3 spans 15 residues. In nucleotides, the CDR3 is TGTGCCAGCAGCCCCACCCCGACTAGCGTTGAGACCCAGTACTTC. The encoded protein is CASSPTPTSVETQYF.

This clone was counted once. The J gene is TRBJ2-5, the V gene TRBV5-1, with D unclear. The CDR3 covers 11 residues. Trimming shortened V by 4 bases and J by 3 bases, and 4 bases separated the two germline ends. CDR1 and CDR2 (germline): SGHRS, YFSETQ. This chain's CDR3 is CASSGEETQYF. The CDR3 bases are TGCGCCAGCAGCGGGGAAGAGACCCAGTACTTC.

The rearrangement joins TRBV4-2 to TRBJ2-7; D is unresolved. Trimming took 0 bases from V and 3 from J, leaving 12 bases between them. Germline V gene data show CDR1 as LGHNA and CDR2 as YNFKEQ. CDR3 length: 15 residues. DNA for the CDR3: TGTGCCAGCAGCCAAGATTTTGCAGGTGACTACGAGCAGTACTTC. It encodes CASSQDFAGDYEQYF.

This rearrangement joins TRBV5-4 to TRBJ2-7, with 10 bases identical to TRBD2. V lost 4 bases to trimming and J lost 2 bases; unmatched junction nucleotides: 6. The CDR3 has 15 amino acids. Germline V gives CDR1 SGHNT, CDR2 YYREEE (reference sequence). The CDR3 sequence: CASSDPSGSPYEQYF. The CDR3 DNA reads TGTGCCAGCAGCGATCCTAGCGGGAGTCCCTACGAGCAGTACTTC.

The rearrangement uses TRBV2 and TRBJ2-1, with 7 positions matching TRBD2. CDR1 is SNHLY, CDR2 FYNNEI, per germline. The CDR3 is made up of 13 amino acids. The V and J ends lost 5 bases and 9 bases, in that order; junction bases with no gene match: 7. This CDR3 is CASSWEGLGEQFF. CDR3 bases: TGTGCCAGCAGTTGGGAGGGCCTGGGTGAGCAGTTCTTC.

The chain recombines TRBV5-6 with TRBJ1-5; 7 bases align to TRBD1. Germline CDR1 SGHDT, CDR2 YYEEEE. V gave up 2 bases and J gave up 0 bases; unmatched junction bases: 5. The CDR3 spans 16 residues. In DNA, the CDR3 is TGTGCCAGCAGCTTAAGACAGGGCCATAGCAATCAGCCCCAGCATTTT. This gives the protein CASSLRQGHSNQPQHF.

The V gene is TRBV28, the J gene TRBJ2-7; possibly TRBD1 for D (6 bases). V gave up 11 bases and J gave up 5 bases, with 19 bases separating them. Looked up from germline, CDR1 is MDHEN and CDR2 is SYDVKM. CDR3 length: 13 residues. The CDR3 sequence: CAANREYRDEQYF. CDR3 bases: TGTGCCGCCAACCGGGAATACAGGGACGAGCAGTACTTC.

The chain has TRBV11-2 and TRBJ2-1; D not certain. This CDR3 spans 15 amino acids. Germline V lookup: CDR1 SGHAT, CDR2 FQNNGV. V shed 2 bases and J shed 2 bases, with 10 bases lying between them. As DNA, the CDR3 is TGTGCCAGCAGCTTATTTACTGGAGCCTACAATGAGCAGTTCTTC. As protein: CASSLFTGAYNEQFF.

The chain uses TRBV29-1 and TRBJ2-2, with 7 bases aligning to TRBD2. The V gene's germline CDR1 is SQVTM and CDR2 ANQGSEA. This CDR3 spans 15 amino acids. Unmatched junction bases numbered 8, after V lost 4 bases and J lost 3 bases. The DNA for the CDR3 is TGCAGCGTTGTGACGGGTCTAGCGGACACCGGGGAGCTGTTTTTT. It yields the protein CSVVTGLADTGELFF.

The chain is built from TRBV2 and TRBJ2-7; 7 positions match TRBD2. Germline CDR1 reads SNHLY; CDR2 reads FYNNEI. The CDR3 runs 14 residues. J gave up 6 bases and V 4 bases, and 9 bases lay outside the gene matches. CDR3 coding DNA: TGTGCCAGCAGTGGGGTAGCGGGCTTCGGCGAGCAGTACTTC. Protein product: CASSGVAGFGEQYF. Drawing the rest from reference TRBV2 and TRBJ2-7, the complete variable domain is EPEVTQTPSHQVTQMGQEVILRCVPISNHLYFYWYRQILGQKVEFLVSFYNNEISEKSEIFDDQFSVERPDGSNFTLKIRSTKLEDSAMYFCASSGVAGFGEQYFGPGTRLTVT.

The chain carries TRBV7-9 and TRBJ2-1; 10 nucleotides line up with TRBD2. V shed 9 bases, J shed 8 bases, and the junction held 16 bases outside the gene matches. The germline V gene has CDR1 SEHNR and CDR2 FQNEAQ (reference sequence). The CDR3 totals 16 residues. Here the CDR3 DNA reads TGTGCCAGATCTGGCGGGCTAGCGGGAGAAATCGATGAGCAGTTCTTC. This translates into CARSGGLAGEIDEQFF.

This rearrangement joins TRBV15 to TRBJ2-6; tentatively, D is TRBD2 (6 bases). This CDR3 has 15 residues. With 3 bases removed from V and 6 bases from J, the gap between germline ends came to 12 bases. Per the germline V gene, CDR1 is LNHNV and CDR2 is YYDKDF (reference sequence). The CDR3 sequence: CATSSAGIPANVLTF. The DNA for the CDR3 is TGTGCCACCAGCAGCGCGGGGATACCGGCCAACGTCCTGACTTTC.

The chain is built from TRBV11-2 and TRBJ2-7; 12 bases fit TRBD2. V lost 4 bases to trimming and J lost 4 bases; unmatched junction nucleotides: 14. Germline V gene sequence: CDR1 SGHAT, CDR2 FQNNGV. The CDR3 runs to 18 residues. The CDR3: CASSSITGTSGRLYEQYF. For the CDR3, the DNA is TGTGCCAGCAGCTCGATTACCGGGACTAGCGGGCGGCTGTACGAGCAGTACTTC. The full variable domain, rest sourced from reference TRBV11-2 and TRBJ2-7, is EAGVAQSPRYKIIEKRQSVAFWCNPISGHATLYWYQQILGQGPKLLIQFQNNGVVDDSQLPKDRFSAERLKGVDSTLKIQPAKLEDSAVYLCASSSITGTSGRLYEQYFGPGTRLTVT.

The chain uses TRBV5-1 and TRBJ1-2; 8 bases match TRBD1. This CDR3 spans 16 amino acids. The germline CDR1 and CDR2 sequences are SGHRS and YFSETQ. V lost 4 bases and J lost 0; bases outside the gene matches: 8. The CDR3 nucleotides read TGCGCCAGCAGCCTAGGCCCGACAGGGGCTAACTATGGCTACACCTTC. It codes for CASSLGPTGANYGYTF.

The gene calls are TRBV9 and TRBJ2-7, with 11 bases identical to TRBD1. The CDR3 runs to 15 residues. CDR1 is SGDLS and CDR2 is YYNGEE in the germline V gene. The trim removed 4 bases at V and 1 base at J, leaving 4 bases unmatched. The CDR3 DNA sequence: TGTGCCAGCAGCCCCGGGACAGGGGGATCCTACGAGCAGTACTTC. Its protein is CASSPGTGGSYEQYF.

The chain joins TRBV28 to TRBJ2-1, with a possible D match to TRBD2 (5 bases). The CDR3 runs 14 residues. Deletions cut 3 bases from V and 2 bases from J, with 8 bases between. CDR1 and CDR2 (germline): MDHEN, SYDVKM. The CDR3 region has the DNA TGTGCCAGCAGTTTCGTCGGGACCTACAATGAGCAGTTCTTC. This sequence encodes CASSFVGTYNEQFF. The full variable domain, with the rest looked up from reference TRBV28 and TRBJ2-1, is DVKVTQSSRYLVKRTGEKVFLECVQDMDHENMFWYRQDPGLGLRLIYFSYDVKMKEKGDIPEGYSVSREKKERFSLILESASTNQTSMYLCASSFVGTYNEQFFGPGTRLTVL.